This T cell receptor beta chain came from a study of blood T cells in healthy people across ages. This clonotype was observed a few times. Next came a second PCR, run for about 7 to 12 cycles, which used a sample-barcoded 5' primer along with a J-beta primer mix. Each cDNA molecule carried a tag from a template-switch adaptor that contained 12 random nucleotides. TCRdb re-called the 5' RACE reads through MiXCR, storing one row per CDR3 protein. Altogether about 1.4 million distinct CDR3 sequences are present, 55% to 75% being singletons, with the ten largest covering 6.7%. The length of the CDR3 is 15 residues. Germline V gene lookup returns CDR1 MGHRA and CDR2 YSYEKL. V lost 1 base and J 7 bases, leaving 11 bases between the germline ends.

This chain uses TRBV4-1 with TRBJ1-6; unclear D gene. The sample comprised blood. The TCR comes from a man between 18 and 35 years old in good health. CDR3 DNA: TGCGCCAGCAGCCAAGGGGCTCCGTTCAATTCACCCCTCCACTTT. It codes for CASSQGAPFNSPLHF.